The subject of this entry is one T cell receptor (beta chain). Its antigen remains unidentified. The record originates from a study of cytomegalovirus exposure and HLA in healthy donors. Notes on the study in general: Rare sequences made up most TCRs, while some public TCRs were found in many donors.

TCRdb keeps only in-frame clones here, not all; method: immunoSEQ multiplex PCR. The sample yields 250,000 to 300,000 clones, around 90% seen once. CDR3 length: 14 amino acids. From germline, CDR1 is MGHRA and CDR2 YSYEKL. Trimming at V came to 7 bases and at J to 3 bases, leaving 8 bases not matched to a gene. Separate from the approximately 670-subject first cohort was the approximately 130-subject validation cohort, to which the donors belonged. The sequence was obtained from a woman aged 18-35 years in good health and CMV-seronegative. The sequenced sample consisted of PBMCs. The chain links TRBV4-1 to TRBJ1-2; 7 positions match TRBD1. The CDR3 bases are TGCGCCAGCAACCCAAATGACAGGGACTATGGCTACACCTTC. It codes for CASNPNDRDYGYTF.